A selection of T cell receptor beta chains follows, all from one sample in a study of beta chain features in type 1 diabetes. Method: immunoSEQ multiplex PCR; TCRdb's copy keeps in-frame clones and lacks some. The sample contains over 120,000 clones, about 9.2% of which appear only once. The sequenced material came from central memory CD4+ T cells from blood. The receptors stem from a man aged 18 to 30 in good health. Each CDR3 is given without its conserved first and last residue. Fields, in order: CDR3 protein, V gene, J gene.

CDR3: ATTIVRGFTDTQY
V: TRBV15
J: TRBJ2-3

CDR3: ASSHRLAEKGETQY
V: TRBV7-6
J: TRBJ2-5

CDR3: AHPGDLCQETQY
V: TRBV10-3
J: TRBJ2-5

CDR3: ASSFSGGSSSYEQY
V: TRBV5-1
J: TRBJ2-7

CDR3: ASSRGGGPGNTIY
V: TRBV7-2
J: TRBJ1-3

CDR3: ASSRQGGLKDEQF
V: TRBV6-5
J: TRBJ2-1

CDR3: ASRRGQGSYEQY
V: TRBV6-5
J: NA

CDR3: ASSARQVEETQY
V: TRBV18
J: TRBJ2-5

CDR3: ASSSLGQGGTEAF
V: TRBV6-5
J: TRBJ1-1

CDR3: ASTLAAGGPPIYNEQF
V: TRBV14
J: TRBJ2-1

CDR3: ASSVANNEQF
V: TRBV25-1
J: TRBJ2-1

CDR3: ASSKDLTFYEQY
V: TRBV7-9
J: TRBJ2-7

CDR3: ASSLGARGETQY
V: TRBV7-2
J: TRBJ2-5

CDR3: AGKRGGSYEQY
V: TRBV7-9
J: TRBJ2-7

CDR3: ASSPPGGMYEQY
V: TRBV6-5
J: TRBJ2-7

CDR3: ASSYGDRGYEQY
V: TRBV6-5
J: TRBJ2-7

CDR3: ASSGTGREQY
V: TRBV28
J: TRBJ2-7

CDR3: ASSRTGSPHGYT
V: TRBV4-3
J: TRBJ1-2

CDR3: ASSAEGSQPQH
V: TRBV5-1
J: TRBJ1-5

CDR3: ASSDRGPDTQY
V: TRBV28
J: TRBJ2-3

CDR3: ASSLPEGTSDTQY
V: TRBV7-9
J: TRBJ2-3

CDR3: ASSSRAGLDYNEQF
V: TRBV7-2
J: TRBJ2-1

CDR3: AISEGTGSTGELF
V: TRBV10-3
J: TRBJ2-2

CDR3: ASSLGGQGINGNTIY
V: TRBV7-2
J: TRBJ1-3

CDR3: ASSPGQANSPLH
V: TRBV18
J: TRBJ1-6

CDR3: ASKLAGGAGSETQY
V: TRBV6-6
J: TRBJ2-5

CDR3: ASSKDYAYNEQF
V: TRBV6-1
J: TRBJ2-1

CDR3: ASSGLGLAGIYEQY
V: TRBV7-2
J: TRBJ2-7

CDR3: SDSGTGSYNEQF
V: TRBV29-1
J: TRBJ2-1

CDR3: ASATGEGYGYT
V: TRBV28
J: TRBJ1-2

CDR3: ASILPSNSGANVLT
V: TRBV7-2
J: TRBJ2-6

CDR3: ASSYSGGSNTGELF
V: TRBV7-2
J: TRBJ2-2

CDR3: ATSTIDQPQH
V: TRBV28
J: TRBJ1-5

CDR3: ASTPGGNTEAF
V: TRBV7-9
J: TRBJ1-1

CDR3: ASSAGRAGGPWEQY
V: TRBV7-6
J: TRBJ2-7

CDR3: ASSFGTSLGPQH
V: TRBV5-6
J: TRBJ1-5

CDR3: ASSPPRRLAGGAHNEQF
V: TRBV7-8
J: TRBJ2-1

CDR3: ASSQAGTWGSEQY
V: TRBV14
J: TRBJ2-7

CDR3: ASSQVSSPLH
V: TRBV4-1
J: TRBJ1-6

CDR3: ASSPPGTGVSGANVLT
V: TRBV5-4
J: TRBJ2-6

CDR3: ASSLRGGANEKLF
V: TRBV6-6
J: TRBJ1-4

CDR3: ASKDIGTDTQY
V: TRBV6-5
J: TRBJ2-3

CDR3: ASSLGGRYTGELF
V: TRBV5-8
J: TRBJ2-2

CDR3: ASSAQGGPDTQY
V: TRBV7-9
J: TRBJ2-3

CDR3: ASSVDRGEQY
V: TRBV9
J: TRBJ2-7

CDR3: ASSGGGRTDTQY
V: TRBV5-1
J: TRBJ2-3

CDR3: ASSTGGGVIQY
V: TRBV11-2
J: TRBJ2-4

CDR3: ASSNKPGIRNQPQH
V: TRBV19
J: TRBJ1-5

CDR3: ASSVSGTANYGYT
V: TRBV5-1
J: TRBJ1-2

CDR3: ASSDQGAYEQY
V: TRBV2
J: TRBJ2-7

CDR3: SASQEDYT
V: TRBV20-1
J: TRBJ1-2

CDR3: ASSRRTENYGYT
V: TRBV5-1
J: TRBJ1-2

CDR3: ASSLGASGAGYNEQF
V: TRBV7-8
J: TRBJ2-1

CDR3: ASSFLRGQGFQETQY
V: TRBV5-1
J: TRBJ2-5